A selection of T cell receptor beta chains follows, all from one sample in a study of sequential checkpoint blockade in melanoma. Only in-frame clones appear in the TCRdb table, and some are missing; sequencing was by immunoSEQ multiplex PCR. This table holds 15,000 to 20,000 clones, roughly 80% found once. The material sequenced was CD8+ T cells sorted from blood (inferred from file names), taken from a patient given nivolumab and ipilimumab in sequence. Receptors originate from a human donor with melanoma. Both conserved end residues are part of each CDR3. The order of the fields is D gene, clone size, V gene, J gene, CDR3 protein, CDR3 DNA. D genes are given only for firm matches. The listing skips clone size in some rows; elsewhere it reads once, few, many or a size class.

d_gene: .
abundance: .
v_gene: TRBV7-8
j_gene: TRBJ1-1
CDR3aa: CASNLRGGEDTEAFF
CDR3nt: TGTGCCAGCAATCTCAGGGGAGGGGAGGACACTGAAGCTTTCTTT

d_gene: .
abundance: .
v_gene: TRBV11-3
j_gene: TRBJ2-7
CDR3aa: CASSLGEDSYEQYF
CDR3nt: TGTGCCAGCAGCTTAGGAGAGGACTCCTACGAGCAGTACTTC

d_gene: TRBD1
abundance: .
v_gene: TRBV4-2
j_gene: TRBJ2-7
CDR3aa: CASSHEDRVGDEQYF
CDR3nt: TGTGCCAGCAGCCATGAAGACAGGGTCGGAGACGAGCAGTACTTC

d_gene: TRBD2
abundance: .
v_gene: TRBV7-8
j_gene: TRBJ2-7
CDR3aa: CASSFLTSGRYEQYF
CDR3nt: TGTGCCAGCAGCTTCCTGACTAGCGGGAGATACGAGCAGTACTTC

d_gene: TRBD1
abundance: .
v_gene: TRBV4-1
j_gene: TRBJ2-7
CDR3aa: CASSPGTGGSYEQYF
CDR3nt: TGCGCCAGCAGCCCAGGGACAGGGGGCAGCTACGAGCAGTACTTC

d_gene: .
abundance: .
v_gene: TRBV18
j_gene: TRBJ1-4
CDR3aa: CASSPPPEGWGNEKLFF
CDR3nt: TGTGCCAGCTCACCGCCTCCGGAGGGCTGGGGTAATGAAAAACTGTTTTTT

d_gene: .
abundance: .
v_gene: TRBV19
j_gene: TRBJ1-2
CDR3aa: CASSTVPSGYTF
CDR3nt: TGTGCCAGTAGTACAGTTCCTTCTGGCTACACCTTC

d_gene: .
abundance: .
v_gene: TRBV12-5
j_gene: TRBJ1-1
CDR3aa: CASGPGGTEAFF
CDR3nt: TGTGCTAGTGGCCCGGGGGGCACTGAAGCTTTCTTT

d_gene: TRBD1
abundance: once
v_gene: TRBV10-3
j_gene: TRBJ1-2
CDR3aa: CAISTGDGYGYTF
CDR3nt: TGTGCCATCAGTACAGGGGATGGCTATGGCTACACCTTC

d_gene: TRBD1
abundance: .
v_gene: TRBV5-1
j_gene: TRBJ1-5
CDR3aa: CASSRGPDSNQPQHF
CDR3nt: TGCGCCAGCAGTAGGGGGCCGGATAGCAATCAGCCCCAGCATTTT

d_gene: TRBD1
abundance: .
v_gene: TRBV28
j_gene: TRBJ1-1
CDR3aa: CASGTGRALYTEAFF
CDR3nt: TGTGCCAGCGGGACAGGCAGGGCTCTATACACTGAAGCTTTCTTT

d_gene: TRBD1
abundance: .
v_gene: TRBV25-1
j_gene: TRBJ1-1
CDR3aa: CASSFRDRGTEAFF
CDR3nt: TGTGCCAGCAGCTTTCGGGACAGGGGCACTGAAGCTTTCTTT

d_gene: TRBD1
abundance: few
v_gene: TRBV27
j_gene: TRBJ2-7
CDR3aa: CASSPTGAASYEQYF
CDR3nt: TGTGCCAGCAGCCCCACAGGGGCGGCGTCCTACGAGCAGTACTTC

d_gene: .
abundance: once
v_gene: TRBV4-1
j_gene: TRBJ1-4
CDR3aa: CASSQVSVTNEKLFF
CDR3nt: TGCGCCAGCAGCCAAGTCAGTGTAACTAATGAAAAACTGTTTTTT

d_gene: TRBD2
abundance: .
v_gene: TRBV7-9
j_gene: TRBJ2-7
CDR3aa: CASSLYSGADEQYF
CDR3nt: TGTGCCAGCAGCTTATATAGCGGGGCGGACGAGCAGTACTTC

d_gene: .
abundance: .
v_gene: TRBV7-9
j_gene: TRBJ2-1
CDR3aa: CASAPTGWYEQFF
CDR3nt: TGTGCCAGCGCCCCAACAGGCTGGTATGAGCAGTTCTTC

d_gene: .
abundance: .
v_gene: TRBV29-1
j_gene: TRBJ2-7
CDR3aa: CSVEVYRDREQYF
CDR3nt: TGCAGCGTTGAAGTATACAGGGACCGCGAGCAGTACTTC

d_gene: .
abundance: .
v_gene: TRBV30
j_gene: TRBJ1-5
CDR3aa: CALQLGNQPQHF
CDR3nt: TGTGCCTTACAGCTGGGCAATCAGCCCCAGCATTTT

d_gene: TRBD1
abundance: .
v_gene: TRBV6-5
j_gene: TRBJ1-5
CDR3aa: CASSSGTGRPQHF
CDR3nt: TGTGCCAGCAGCTCCGGGACAGGGCGTCCCCAGCATTTT

d_gene: TRBD1
abundance: few
v_gene: TRBV19
j_gene: TRBJ2-7
CDR3aa: CASRSTGGKQYF
CDR3nt: TGTGCCAGTAGATCGACAGGGGGCAAGCAGTACTTC